The 18 T cell receptor beta chains presented below share a single source sample, sequenced in a study of regulatory T cells in long-lasting Graves disease. CDR3-region Arm-PCR and iRepertoire HTBI primers produced the TCR beta libraries. TCRdb re-called the multiplex PCR reads through MiXCR, storing one row per CDR3 protein. This sample has about 440,000 distinct CDR3 sequences, with around 14% found just once. Time point noted: newly diagnosed GD, antithyroid drugs for less than 3 months. RNA isolated from PBMCs was used to make the TCR library. The same sample was also used in a study of T cells in Graves' hyperthyroidism and ophthalmopathy.

Sequencing used peripheral blood mononuclear cells (PBMCs), obtained at new diagnosis, from a patient treated with antithyroid drugs. The receptor source for this set is a young woman with Graves disease.

Ten or more counts support this clonotype. The V call is TRBV2, the J call TRBJ2-1, with TRBD1 matching 12 bases. The length of the CDR3 is 15 residues. Germline loops: CDR1 SNHLY, CDR2 FYNNEI. V lost 6 bases, J lost 8 bases, and 8 bases stayed unmatched. The CDR3 DNA reads as TGTGCCAGCAGCCAAACCGGGACAGGGGGCGATGAGCAGTTCTTC. Translated: CASSQTGTGGDEQFF.

The rearrangement links TRBV6-2 or TRBV6-3 to TRBJ2-3, with 16 bases identical to TRBD2. The CDR3 consists of 18 residues. Germline CDR1 reads MNHEY; CDR2 reads SVGEGT. V gave up 5 bases and J gave up 5 bases; unmatched junction bases: 10. CDR3 residues: CASSGPGLAGGLGDTQYF. The CDR3 nucleotides are TGTGCCAGCAGTGGTCCGGGACTAGCGGGAGGGCTGGGAGATACGCAGTATTTT.

This clonotype was detected a few times. The rearrangement links TRBV29-1 to TRBJ1-2; no clear D. The CDR3 covers 12 residues. The germline gives CDR1 SQVTM, CDR2 ANQGSEA. V gave up 7 bases and J gave up 3 bases, with 12 bases separating them. CDR3 nucleotides: TGCAGCGCTCTGACACTCGACTATGGCTACACCTTC. Translating it yields CSALTLDYGYTF.

This clonotype was seen at least ten times. The chain links TRBV4-1 to TRBJ2-7; TRBD2 agrees at 13 bases. Germline CDR1 and CDR2: MGHRA and YSYEKL. This CDR3 has 16 residues. Losses at the gene ends were 3 bases for V and 2 bases for J; bases not matched to a gene: 4. CDR3 bases: TGCGCCAGCAGCCAGGGAGGACTAGCGGGAGCCTACGAGCAGTACTTC. It encodes CASSQGGLAGAYEQYF.

This clonotype was seen a few times. The V gene is TRBV20-1, the J gene TRBJ2-1; a possible D gene is TRBD1 (5 bases). Trimming cost V 6 bases and J 7 bases, with 7 bases left between them. The CDR3 has 10 amino acids. CDR1 is DFQATT, CDR2 SNEGSKA, per germline (reference sequence). The CDR3 DNA reads as TGCAGTGCGAAGGGGAATGAGCAGTTCTTC. This gives the protein CSAKGNEQFF.

With regard to this clonotype: Possible read error: a much larger clone is one base away. This chain links TRBV2 with TRBJ2-7; D is unclear. Germline V gives CDR1 SNHLY, CDR2 FYNNEI. V was pared by 2 bases and J by 6 bases, with 11 bases between. The CDR3 is 13 residues long. The CDR3 nucleotides are TGTGCCAGCAGTGAATTCAGGCCTGGCGAGCAGTACTTC. Its protein is CASSEFRPGEQYF.

This clonotype was detected many times. V and J are TRBV12-5 and TRBJ1-1; D is uncertain. The germline CDR1 and CDR2 sequences are LGHNT and FRNRAP. The germline V and J ends were trimmed by 5 bases and 0 bases, with 10 bases remaining between them. The CDR3 runs to 14 residues. The CDR3 sequence is CASGDATLNTEAFF. CDR3 nucleotides: TGTGCTAGTGGTGACGCTACTTTGAACACTGAAGCTTTCTTT.

This clonotype occurred a few times. The gene calls are TRBV28 and TRBJ2-2; TRBD1 might be the D (5 bases). CDR1 and CDR2 from the germline V gene are MDHEN and SYDVKM. CDR3 size: 14 residues. The V end lost 5 bases, the J end lost 6 bases, and 13 bases lay between the germline ends. CDR3 region: CASSIRDFSGELFF. The CDR3 region has the DNA TGTGCCAGCAGTATCAGGGATTTTTCCGGGGAGCTGTTTTTT.

V is TRBV11-2 and J is TRBJ1-2; D might be TRBD1 (6 bases). V was shortened by 6 bases and J by 4 bases, with 15 bases between the two germline ends. CDR3 length equals 14 residues. Germline V gives CDR1 SGHAT, CDR2 FQNNGV. The CDR3 loop is CASRRLGGVYGYTF. In DNA, the CDR3 is TGTGCCAGCAGACGGTTGGGGGGCGTCTATGGCTACACCTTC.

Many counts were recorded for this clonotype. The V and J genes are TRBV20-1 and TRBJ2-1, with 7 positions matching TRBD1. CDR1 and CDR2 from the germline V gene are DFQATT and SNEGSKA (reference sequence). J lost 7 bases, V lost 6 bases, and 6 bases had no gene match. CDR3 size: 12 residues. The chain's CDR3 is CSAPAGGNEQFF. As DNA, the CDR3 is TGCAGTGCCCCGGCAGGGGGAAATGAGCAGTTCTTC.

The rearrangement links TRBV10-1 to TRBJ2-3; perhaps TRBD1 as D (6 bases). CDR1 WNHNN and CDR2 SYGVQD come from the germline V gene (reference sequence). Trimming removed 0 bases from V and 5 bases from J, with 15 bases in between. CDR3 length: 16 amino acids. The CDR3 region has the DNA TGCGCCAGCAGTGAGTCGGGGGCCCCCGGGGTAGATACGCAGTATTTT. Its translation: CASSESGAPGVDTQYF.

This clonotype was seen ten or more times. The rearrangement uses TRBV7-3 and TRBJ2-1; D is possibly TRBD2 (5 bases). CDR3 length: 13 amino acids. V was clipped by 5 bases and J by 13 bases, with 18 bases between them. CDR1 SGHTA and CDR2 FQGTGA come from the germline V gene. The CDR3 protein is CASSPTPSGIQFF. The CDR3 DNA sequence: TGTGCCAGCAGCCCGACGCCATCCGGGATACAGTTCTTC. The entire variable domain, with the rest obtained from reference TRBV7-3 and TRBJ2-1, is as follows: GAGVSQTPSNKVTEKGKYVELRCDPISGHTALYWYRQSLGQGPEFLIYFQGTGAADDSGLPNDRFFAVRPEGSVSTLKIQRTERGDSAVYLCASSPTPSGIQFFGPGTRLTVL.

Many counts were recorded for this clonotype. V is TRBV2 and J is TRBJ1-3; the D is unclear. Germline V gene data show CDR1 as SNHLY and CDR2 as FYNNEI. This CDR3 is built from 15 residues. V lost 7 bases to trimming and J lost 0 bases, with 13 bases between them. CDR3 bases: TGTGCCAGCATTTACGGGAGACTCTCTGGAAACACCATATATTTT. This gives the protein CASIYGRLSGNTIYF.

This clonotype has at least ten counts. J is TRBJ1-6 and V is TRBV12-3 or TRBV12-4, with unresolved D. This CDR3 has 15 residues. Trimming removed 6 bases at V and 8 bases at J, with 17 bases between. The CDR3 loop is CASSSCGRCHSPLHF. The CDR3 DNA reads as TGTGCCAGCAGCTCCTGTGGCAGGTGTCATTCACCCCTCCACTTT.

J is TRBJ2-2 and V is TRBV24-1; D is unresolved. Germline V gene data show CDR1 as KGHDR and CDR2 as SFDVKD. V lost 3 bases and J lost 7, with 11 bases in between. This CDR3 is built from 14 residues. The CDR3 nucleotides are TGTGCCACCAGTGATCCCGCCCCGGGCGGGGAGCTGTTTTTT. Its translation is CATSDPAPGGELFF.

The chain links TRBV5-4 to TRBJ2-1; D is unresolved. The CDR3 spans 18 residues. The germline V and J ends were trimmed by 1 base and 2 bases, with 19 bases remaining between them. CDR1 SGHNT and CDR2 YYREEE come from the germline V gene (reference sequence). The CDR3 region has the DNA TGTGCCAGCAGCTTGCTACCAGGTGGCGCGACCCCCTACAATGAGCAGTTCTTC. Residues: CASSLLPGGATPYNEQFF. Filled out from reference TRBV5-4 and TRBJ2-1, the complete variable domain reads ETGVTQSPTHLIKTRGQQVTLRCSSQSGHNTVSWYQQALGQGPQFIFQYYREEENGRGNFPPRFSGLQFPNYSSELNVNALELDDSALYLCASSLLPGGATPYNEQFFGPGTRLTVL.

This chain uses TRBV5-6 with TRBJ1-2; D not certain. Germline CDR1 is SGHDT and CDR2 is YYEEEE. This CDR3 has 13 residues. The germline V and J ends were trimmed by 2 bases and 4 bases, with 9 bases remaining between them. DNA of the CDR3: TGTGCCAGCAGCTTTGGTGAAACCTATGGCTACACCTTC. It is translated as CASSFGETYGYTF. The variable domain in full, with the rest retrieved from reference TRBV5-6 and TRBJ1-2, is DAGVTQSPTHLIKTRGQQVTLRCSPKSGHDTVSWYQQALGQGPQFIFQYYEEEERQRGNFPDRFSGHQFPNYSSELNVNALLLGDSALYLCASSFGETYGYTFGSGTRLTVV.

The gene calls are TRBV19 and TRBJ2-1; no clear D gene. From germline, CDR1 is LNHDA and CDR2 SQIVND (reference sequence). Trimming cost V 10 bases and J 4 bases, with 14 bases left between them. This CDR3 comprises 13 residues. The CDR3 reads CATEDPSYNEQFF. In DNA, the CDR3 is TGTGCCACCGAGGACCCTTCATACAATGAGCAGTTCTTC.